In its sample, the clone carrying this T cell receptor (beta chain) was seen once. Its antigen is not identified. The method was immunoSEQ multiplex PCR; TCRdb's version includes in-frame clones alone and lacks a portion of them. The repertoire holds over 100,000 clones, with around 84% as singletons. The J segment lost 5 bases and the V segment lost 1 base, leaving 1 base of the junction unmatched. CDR1 is SGHNT, CDR2 YYREEE, per germline (reference sequence). The CDR3 is 13 amino acids. The data were obtained in a study of T cell responses to AZD1222 COVID-19 vaccine. Study-wide points: Increased Spike-specific TCR breadth and depth were observed after two AZD1222 doses. No repertoire was sampled before or during the peak T cell response, only after it. Nearly half of spike-specific TCRs reportedly go after variant regions that carry no mutations. Donors were chiefly white British, with a greater number of females, and clonal diversity was perhaps underestimated.

This chain links TRBV5-4 with TRBJ2-5; 8 bases are a match to TRBD2. The source material was peripheral blood, sampled on day 0 of AZD1222 vaccination. The origin of this receptor is an adult in good health. The DNA of the CDR3 is TGTGCCAGCAGCTTGCGGGGGGGTGAGACCCAGTACTTC. Residues: CASSLRGGETQYF.